The clone carrying this T cell receptor beta chain has only a few counts. Library preparation (for TCRbeta) was performed with unique molecular identifiers. TCRdb processed the PCR reads anew with MiXCR; each CDR3 protein has one entry. Found here are some 280,000 distinct CDR3 sequences, 9.9% of them singletons; the top ten hold 10%. Germline V lookup: CDR1 SGHDT, CDR2 YYEEEE. Germline trimming cut 4 bases from V and 12 bases from J; bases unmatched to any gene: 9. The CDR3 runs to 13 residues. These data come from a study of T-cell reconstitution after alpha-beta-depleted transplantation in children.

The material sequenced was PBMCs from the stem cell graft donor, taken from the stem cell graft. The chain has TRBV5-6 and TRBJ2-1; 8 bases map to TRBD2. This clonotype was sampled from a human donor who donated a stem cell graft to a child with SCID. Written as DNA, the CDR3 is TGTGCCAGCAGCACCGGGGGGGATCTGGGGCAGTTCTTC. Translating it yields CASSTGGDLGQFF.